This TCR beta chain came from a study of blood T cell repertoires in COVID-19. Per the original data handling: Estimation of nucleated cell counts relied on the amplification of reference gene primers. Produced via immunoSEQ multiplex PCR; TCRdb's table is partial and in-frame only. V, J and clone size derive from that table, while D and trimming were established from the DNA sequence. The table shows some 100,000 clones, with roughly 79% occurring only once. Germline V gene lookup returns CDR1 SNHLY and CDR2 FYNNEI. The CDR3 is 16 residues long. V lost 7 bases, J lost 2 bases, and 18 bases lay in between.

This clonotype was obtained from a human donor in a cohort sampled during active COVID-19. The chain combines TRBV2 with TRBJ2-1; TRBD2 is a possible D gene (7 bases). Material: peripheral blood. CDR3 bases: TGTGCCAGCACCCTCGGAGGGGGGGTCGCCTACAATGAGCAGTTCTTC. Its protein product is CASTLGGGVAYNEQFF.